This T cell receptor beta chain was recovered during a study of shared clonotypes between healthy human individuals. Profiling relied on immunoSEQ multiplex PCR, and the TCRdb table lists in-frame clones only, not all of them. The sample includes 2 million to 3 million clones, approximately 93% seen only once; the top ten take 0.36%. The V gene's germline CDR1 is ENHRY and CDR2 SYGVKD. Between the trimmed V and J ends, which lost 2 bases and 0 bases, there was a span of 4 bases. This CDR3 comprises 14 residues. The rearrangement joins TRBV10-3 to TRBJ2-2, with unresolved D. The TCR was taken from a man younger than 30 in good health. Some clones in this sample may be carry-over from other donors' samples. Material: naive CD4+ T cells from PBMCs. Regarding subset: CD45RA+ positively selected. CDR3 residues: CAISEIANTGELFF. The CDR3 DNA sequence: TGTGCCATCAGTGAGATAGCGAACACCGGGGAGCTGTTTTTT.